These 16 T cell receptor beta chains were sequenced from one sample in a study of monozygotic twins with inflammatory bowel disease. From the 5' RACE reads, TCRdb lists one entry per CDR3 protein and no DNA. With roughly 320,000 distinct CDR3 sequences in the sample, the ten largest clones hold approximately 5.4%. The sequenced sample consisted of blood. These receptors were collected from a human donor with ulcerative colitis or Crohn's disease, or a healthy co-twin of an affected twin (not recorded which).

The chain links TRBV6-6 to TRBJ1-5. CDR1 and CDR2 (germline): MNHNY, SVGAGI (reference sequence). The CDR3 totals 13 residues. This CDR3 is CASETTSNQPQHF.

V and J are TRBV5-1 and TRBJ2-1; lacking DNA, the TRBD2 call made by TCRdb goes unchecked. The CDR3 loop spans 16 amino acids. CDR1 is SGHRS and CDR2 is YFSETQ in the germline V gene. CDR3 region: CASSWGGSGAYNEQFF. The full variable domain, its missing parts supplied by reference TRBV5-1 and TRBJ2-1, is KAGVTQTPRYLIKTRGQQVTLSCSPISGHRSVSWYQQTPGQGLQFLFEYFSETQRNKGNFPGRFSGRQFSNSRSEMNVSTLELGDSALYLCASSWGGSGAYNEQFFGPGTRLTVL.

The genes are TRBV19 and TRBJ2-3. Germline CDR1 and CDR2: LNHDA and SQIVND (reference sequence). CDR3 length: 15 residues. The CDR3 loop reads CASMGVASSEDTQYF.

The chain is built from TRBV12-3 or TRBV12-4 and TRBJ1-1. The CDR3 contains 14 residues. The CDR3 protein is CASSLKSPNTEAFF.

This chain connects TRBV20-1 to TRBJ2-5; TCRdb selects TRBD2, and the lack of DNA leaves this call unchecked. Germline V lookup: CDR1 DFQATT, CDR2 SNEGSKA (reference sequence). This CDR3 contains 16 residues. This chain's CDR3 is CSATPLAGGPRETQYF.

CDR3 amino acids: CASSLSGTGYQQYF. V gene TRBV7-9 combines with J gene TRBJ2-7; TCRdb's D call of TRBD1 is untestable without DNA. Germline loops: CDR1 SEHNR, CDR2 FQNEAQ (reference sequence). The CDR3 is made up of 14 amino acids. Full variable domain (outside the CDR3, taken from reference TRBV7-9 and TRBJ2-7): DTGVSQNPRHKITKRGQNVTFRCDPISEHNRLYWYRQTLGQGPEFLTYFQNEAQLEKSRLLSDRFSAERPKGSFSTLEIQRTEQGDSAMYLCASSLSGTGYQQYFGPGTRLTVT.

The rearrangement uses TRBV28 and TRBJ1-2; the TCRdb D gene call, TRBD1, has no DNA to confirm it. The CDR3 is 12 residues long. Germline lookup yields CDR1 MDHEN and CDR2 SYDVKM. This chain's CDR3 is CASRPTGPRSTF.

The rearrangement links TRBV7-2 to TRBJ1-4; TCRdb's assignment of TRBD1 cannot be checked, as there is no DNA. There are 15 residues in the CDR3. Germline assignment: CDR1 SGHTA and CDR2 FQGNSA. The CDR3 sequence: CASSSRQTTNEKLFF.

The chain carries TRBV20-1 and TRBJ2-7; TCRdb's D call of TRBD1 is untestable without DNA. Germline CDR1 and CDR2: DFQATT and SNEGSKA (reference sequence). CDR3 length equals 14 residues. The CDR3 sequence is CSAKPWDRSYEQYF.

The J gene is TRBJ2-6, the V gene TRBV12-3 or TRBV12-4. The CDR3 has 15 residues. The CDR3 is CASDTRSSGANVLTF.

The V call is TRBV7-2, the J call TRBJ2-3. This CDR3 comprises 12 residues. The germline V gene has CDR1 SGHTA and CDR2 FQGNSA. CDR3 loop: CASSLITDTQYF.

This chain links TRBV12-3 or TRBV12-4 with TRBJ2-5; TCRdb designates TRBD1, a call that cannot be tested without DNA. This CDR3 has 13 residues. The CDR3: CASNRQSQETQYF.

This CDR3 reads CASSQYRGANIEAFF. The chain joins TRBV7-2 to TRBJ1-1; without DNA, the TCRdb call of TRBD1 cannot be checked. The CDR3 runs 15 residues. Germline-derived CDR1 and CDR2 are SGHTA and FQGNSA. Using reference TRBV7-2 and TRBJ1-1 for the parts outside the CDR3, the full variable domain is GAGVSQSPSNKVTEKGKDVELRCDPISGHTALYWYRQSLGQGLEFLIYFQGNSAPDKSGLPSDRFSAERTGGSVSTLTIQRTQQEDSAVYLCASSQYRGANIEAFFGQGTRLTVV.

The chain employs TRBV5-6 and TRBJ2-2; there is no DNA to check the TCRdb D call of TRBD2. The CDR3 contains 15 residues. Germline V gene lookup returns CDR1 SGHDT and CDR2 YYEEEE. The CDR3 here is CASSLVGSYTGELFF.

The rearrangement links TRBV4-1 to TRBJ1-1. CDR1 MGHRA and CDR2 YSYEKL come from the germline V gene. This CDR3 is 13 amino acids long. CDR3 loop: CASSQDRGWEAFF.

CDR3: CTSSLPQDSGNTIYF. The V call is TRBV5-6, the J call TRBJ1-3. Germline values: CDR1 SGHDT, CDR2 YYEEEE. This CDR3 spans 15 amino acids.